The 22 T cell receptor beta chains reported below all come from one sample, sequenced in a study of blood T cell repertoires in COVID-19 (dated by TCRdb to about 2020). The method was the immunoSEQ multiplex PCR assay. TCRdb retrieved this table from immuneACCESS and kept in-frame rearrangements only. Not all clones are present; in checked studies, unresolved V genes account for under half, and no reason is known for the remainder. The sample table lists approximately 150,000 clones, about 90% of them with a count of one. Roughly 12% of the sample lies in the top ten. Sequenced sample: PBMCs or T cells enriched from blood (not recorded which). The receptors originated from a man in his 60s who had recovered from COVID-19.

The count of this clone is one. V and J are TRBV29-1 and TRBJ2-7, with 8 bases that match TRBD1. J was trimmed by 2 bases and V by 6 bases; bases with no gene match: 3. The germline CDR1 and CDR2 sequences are SQVTM and ANQGSEA. CDR3 length: 12 residues. The CDR3 DNA follows: TGCAGCGTAGGGACAGGAACCTACGAGCAGTACTTC. Translation: CSVGTGTYEQYF.

The chain recombines TRBV11-2 with TRBJ2-5; D gene uncertain. Trimming cost V 2 bases and J 2 bases, with 9 bases left between them. Germline CDR1 is SGHAT and CDR2 is FQNNGV. The CDR3 loop spans 14 amino acids. CDR3 sequence: CASSLHWQQETQYF. As DNA, the CDR3 is TGTGCCAGCAGCTTACATTGGCAGCAAGAGACCCAGTACTTC.

The chain links TRBV29-1 to TRBJ1-1; TRBD1 is a possible D gene (6 bases). Trimming shortened V by 7 bases and J by 2 bases, and 8 bases separated the two germline ends. Per the germline V gene, CDR1 is SQVTM and CDR2 is ANQGSEA. The CDR3 has 11 amino acids. The CDR3 DNA follows: TGCAGCGCGGGACACAACACTGAAGCTTTCTTT. Translated: CSAGHNTEAFF.

The chain is built from TRBV15 and TRBJ2-7, with 13 nucleotides matching TRBD2. The germline gives CDR1 LNHNV, CDR2 YYDKDF (reference sequence). This CDR3 spans 15 amino acids. V gave up 5 bases and J gave up 5 bases; unmatched junction bases: 6. The CDR3 sequence: CATSSRLAGGHEQYF. In DNA form, the CDR3 reads TGTGCCACCAGCTCCCGACTAGCGGGAGGCCACGAGCAGTACTTC.

J is TRBJ2-3 and V is TRBV27; D perhaps matches TRBD1 (6 bases). This CDR3 has 14 residues. V was trimmed by 6 bases and J by 3 bases, leaving 13 bases between them. Germline values: CDR1 MNHEY, CDR2 SMNVEV (reference sequence). The CDR3 protein is CASRQGEPTDTQYF. In nucleotides, the CDR3 is TGTGCCAGCAGACAGGGCGAACCGACAGATACGCAGTATTTT.

V and J are TRBV5-5 and TRBJ1-2; TRBD1 is a possible D gene (5 bases). The CDR3 runs to 14 residues. The V gene's germline CDR1 is SGHKS and CDR2 YYEKEE (reference sequence). Trimming stripped 0 bases from V and 4 bases from J, with 10 bases between. DNA of the CDR3: TGTGCCAGCAGCTTGGAGGGGCGAGGCTATGGCTACACCTTC. It encodes CASSLEGRGYGYTF.

V usage is TRBV5-8 and J usage is TRBJ2-1, with no clear D. The CDR3 runs 11 residues. Germline lookup yields CDR1 SGHTS and CDR2 YDEGEE. Trimming stripped 0 bases from V and 15 bases from J, with 10 bases between. The CDR3 here is CASSLGPRRFF. In DNA, the CDR3 is TGTGCCAGCAGCTTGGGACCGAGGAGGTTCTTC.

This clone was observed a single time. The chain has TRBV6-5 and TRBJ2-7; 12 bases are shared with TRBD1. V was pared by 6 bases and J by 3 bases, with 3 bases of the junction left unmatched. Germline V gene sequence: CDR1 MNHEY, CDR2 SVGAGI. The CDR3 covers 14 residues. In nucleotides, the CDR3 is TGTGCCAGCAGGGGACAGGGGGCCCACTACGAGCAGTACTTC. It yields the protein CASRGQGAHYEQYF.

This clone was recorded once. This chain uses TRBV2 with TRBJ2-7; D might be TRBD2 (6 bases). Germline V gene data show CDR1 as SNHLY and CDR2 as FYNNEI. CDR3 length: 12 amino acids. V was pared by 7 bases and J by 7 bases, with 14 bases between. CDR3 region: CASTDGRWEQYF. CDR3 in DNA: TGTGCCAGCACTGACGGGAGATGGGAGCAGTACTTC.

This clone was counted a few times. The genes are TRBV27 and TRBJ1-5; a possible D gene is TRBD1 (5 bases). Per germline, CDR1 MNHEY and CDR2 SMNVEV (reference sequence). This CDR3 spans 14 amino acids. V shed 4 bases and J shed 4 bases, with 11 bases lying between them. The CDR3: CASSSWGGNQPQHF. DNA of the CDR3: TGTGCCAGCAGTTCCTGGGGGGGAAATCAGCCCCAGCATTTT.

J is TRBJ2-2 and V is TRBV28, with a weak D call TRBD2 (7 bases). The CDR3 is made up of 16 amino acids. Trimming took 3 bases from V and 6 from J, leaving 17 bases between them. The germline V gene has CDR1 MDHEN and CDR2 SYDVKM. The CDR3 nucleotides read TGTGCCAGCAGTTTGAGGGGGGGGCCGGGAGCCGGGGAGCTGTTTTTT. This encodes CASSLRGGPGAGELFF.

The J gene is TRBJ2-5, the V gene TRBV6-5; 7 bases align to TRBD1. This CDR3 is 14 amino acids long. In germline, CDR1 is MNHEY, CDR2 SVGAGI. Losses at the gene ends were 6 bases for V and 2 bases for J; bases not matched to a gene: 6. In nucleotides, the CDR3 is TGTGCCAGCAGCTGGGCAGGGGGTCAAGAGACCCAGTACTTC. This encodes CASSWAGGQETQYF.

The chain has TRBV29-1 and TRBJ2-7, with 8 bases fitting TRBD2. Trimming removed 0 bases from V and 4 bases from J; junction bases left unmatched: 5. CDR3 length: 14 amino acids. Germline V gives CDR1 SQVTM, CDR2 ANQGSEA. In DNA, the CDR3 is TGCAGCGTTGAAGAACTTGGCGGGAGGTACGAGCAGTACTTC. It specifies CSVEELGGRYEQYF.

The chain couples TRBV4-1 to TRBJ1-1, with 12 bases fitting TRBD1. Germline V gives CDR1 MGHRA, CDR2 YSYEKL. CDR3 length: 15 amino acids. The V segment lost 5 bases and the J segment 3 bases; nucleotides outside the gene matches: 4. The CDR3: CASSGTGGLYTEAFF. In nucleotides, the CDR3 is TGCGCCAGCAGCGGGACAGGGGGCCTGTACACTGAAGCTTTCTTT.

This chain uses TRBV28 with TRBJ2-7, with 12 bases matching TRBD2. V lost 8 bases to trimming and J lost 4 bases; unmatched junction nucleotides: 3. This CDR3 is 13 amino acids long. Germline V gene data show CDR1 as MDHEN and CDR2 as SYDVKM. The DNA for the CDR3 is TGTGCCAGCCTAGCGGGGGGGCGGTACGAGCAGTACTTC. Its protein product is CASLAGGRYEQYF.

The chain is built from TRBV10-3 and TRBJ2-7, with a tentative D call TRBD2 (5 bases). V shed 4 bases and J shed 0 bases, with 7 bases lying between them. There are 13 residues in the CDR3. The germline V gene has CDR1 ENHRY and CDR2 SYGVKD. The CDR3 DNA follows: TGTGCCATCAGTGTCGGGAACTCCTACGAGCAGTACTTC. It yields the protein CAISVGNSYEQYF.

V gene TRBV19 combines with J gene TRBJ2-1; 12 bases fit TRBD2. Unmatched junction bases numbered 5, after V lost 5 bases and J lost 9 bases. Looked up from germline, CDR1 is LNHDA and CDR2 is SQIVND (reference sequence). The length of the CDR3 is 14 residues. CDR3 residues: CASSLAGGLGEQFF. The CDR3 DNA sequence: TGTGCCAGTAGTCTAGCGGGAGGGCTGGGTGAGCAGTTCTTC. Together with reference TRBV19 and TRBJ2-1, the CDR3 gives the full variable domain: DGGITQSPKYLFRKEGQNVTLSCEQNLNHDAMYWYRQDPGQGLRLIYYSQIVNDFQKGDIAEGYSVSREKKESFPLTVTSAQKNPTAFYLCASSLAGGLGEQFFGPGTRLTVL.

The chain has TRBV6-6 and TRBJ2-7; the D gene is possibly TRBD1 (6 bases). Trimming took 6 bases from V and 0 from J, leaving 12 bases between them. The length of the CDR3 is 14 residues. The germline V gene has CDR1 MNHNY and CDR2 SVGAGI (reference sequence). For the CDR3, the DNA is TGTGCCAGCAGGACCGACAGGAGCTCCTACGAGCAGTACTTC. This encodes CASRTDRSSYEQYF.

The chain combines TRBV25-1 with TRBJ1-4; 7 bases match TRBD1. From germline, CDR1 is MGHDK and CDR2 SYGVNS. The CDR3 totals 14 residues. V was pared by 8 bases and J by 8 bases, with 11 bases of the junction left unmatched. The CDR3 coding sequence is TGTGCCAGCGGGGATGAGGGGGCTCTCGAAAAACTGTTTTTT. Translating it yields CASGDEGALEKLFF.

The chain couples TRBV28 to TRBJ1-5, with 7 positions matching TRBD1. Germline CDR1 MDHEN, CDR2 SYDVKM. This CDR3 spans 14 amino acids. J was trimmed by 7 bases and V by 6 bases; bases with no gene match: 9. The CDR3 DNA sequence: TGTGCCAGCAGCCTCTACAGGGGTAAGCAGCCCCAGCATTTT. It translates to CASSLYRGKQPQHF.

This sequence joins TRBV7-6 and TRBJ2-1; 7 nucleotides align to TRBD2. CDR3 length: 16 amino acids. Germline V lookup: CDR1 SGHVS, CDR2 FNYEAQ. The V gene end was trimmed by 5 bases and the J gene end by 7 bases; junction bases not matched to a gene: 14. The CDR3 region has the DNA TGTGCCAGCAGCCTATCTCGTCAGCGGGACTGGAATGAGCAGTTCTTC. Encoded protein: CASSLSRQRDWNEQFF. Together with reference TRBV7-6 and TRBJ2-1, the CDR3 gives the full variable domain: GAGVSQSPRYKVTKRGQDVALRCDPISGHVSLYWYRQALGQGPEFLTYFNYEAQQDKSGLPNDRFSAERPEGSISTLTIQRTEQRDSAMYRCASSLSRQRDWNEQFFGPGTRLTVL.

This clone has only one observation. The chain joins TRBV24-1 to TRBJ2-2, with a possible D match to TRBD1 (5 bases). The germline V gene has CDR1 KGHDR and CDR2 SFDVKD. CDR3 length: 13 residues. The V end was cut by 12 bases, the J end by 0 bases, with 10 bases between. The DNA for the CDR3 is TGTGCCGTTCGGACACCGAACACCGGGGAGCTGTTTTTT. Residues: CAVRTPNTGELFF.